This entry is about one T cell receptor (beta chain). This sample stems from a study of regulatory T cells in long-lasting Graves disease. The CDR3 loop spans 15 amino acids. The germline CDR1 and CDR2 sequences are LNHDA and SQIVND (reference sequence). With 5 bases clipped from V and 4 bases from J, the junction kept 9 bases outside the gene matches. Noted time point: newly diagnosed GD, antithyroid drugs for less than 3 months. PBMCs provided the RNA from which the TCR library was made. Building the TCR beta libraries relied on iRepertoire HTBI primers, and CDR3 regions underwent Arm-PCR. TCRdb ran MiXCR on the multiplex PCR reads and lists one entry per CDR3 protein. The sample carries around 480,000 distinct CDR3 sequences, about 16% recorded once. The same data also went into a second study, on T cells in Graves' hyperthyroidism and ophthalmopathy.

The sequenced sample was peripheral blood mononuclear cells (PBMCs), obtained at new diagnosis, from a patient treated with antithyroid drugs. This chain joins TRBV19 and TRBJ2-3; the match to TRBD1 covers 7 bases. This clonotype was sampled from a man aged 35-49 years with Graves disease. This CDR3 reads CASSPGRGRADTQYF. The CDR3 DNA reads as TGTGCCAGTAGTCCCGGTAGGGGGCGAGCAGATACGCAGTATTTT.